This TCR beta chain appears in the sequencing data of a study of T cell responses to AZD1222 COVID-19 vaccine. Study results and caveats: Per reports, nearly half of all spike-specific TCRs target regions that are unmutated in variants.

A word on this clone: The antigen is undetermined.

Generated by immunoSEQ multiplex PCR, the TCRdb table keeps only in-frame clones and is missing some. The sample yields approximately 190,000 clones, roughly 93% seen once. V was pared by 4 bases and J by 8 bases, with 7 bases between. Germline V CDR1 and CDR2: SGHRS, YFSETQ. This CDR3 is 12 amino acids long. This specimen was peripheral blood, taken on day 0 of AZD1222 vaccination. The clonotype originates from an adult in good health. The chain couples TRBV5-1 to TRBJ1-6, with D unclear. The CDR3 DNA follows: TGCGCCAGCAGCCGGTCGGATTCACCCCTCCACTTT. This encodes CASSRSDSPLHF.